This TCR beta chain was found in a study of blood T cell repertoires in COVID-19. Study details: The origin of the acute and convalescent COVID-19 samples was the United States, Italy and Spain. PBMCs, B-cell-depleted T cells, or T cells were the source of the cDNA or gDNA that made up the material.

Original methodology: The authors estimated nucleated cell counts from reference gene primer amplification. Only in-frame clones appear in the TCRdb table, and some are missing; sequencing was by immunoSEQ multiplex PCR. V and J calls plus clone size are reproduced from that table; the DNA served to infer D and trimming. The repertoire has roughly 250,000 clones, around 86% of them found once; the top ten carry over 10%. V was clipped by 4 bases and J by 0 bases; unmatched bases: 6. CDR3 length: 17 residues. Per germline, CDR1 SNHLY and CDR2 FYNNEI. The specimen sequenced was peripheral blood. The TCR sequence derives from a woman aged 55-69 years with active or convalescent COVID-19. This chain connects TRBV2 to TRBJ2-6; 7 bases are a match to TRBD1. CDR3 bases: TGTGCCAGCAGTGGTCAGGGGGAGAGCTCTGGGGCCAACGTCCTGACTTTC. Amino acid sequence: CASSGQGESSGANVLTF.